The subject of this entry is one TCR beta chain. Clones were sequenced by immunoSEQ multiplex PCR, and TCRdb holds only the in-frame ones, with some missing. Of around 220,000 clones detected, 75% to 90% appear once; the ten largest clones hold more than 12%. This specimen comes from a study of cytomegalovirus exposure and HLA in healthy donors. The CDR3 length is 13 residues. From germline, CDR1 is SGHRS and CDR2 YFSETQ. V was pared by 1 base and J by 3 bases, with 1 base of the junction left unmatched. This sequence was found in a woman aged 25 to 39 in good health and CMV-seropositive. The V gene is TRBV5-1, the J gene TRBJ2-7, with 7 nucleotides matching TRBD1. Sequencing was carried out using PBMCs. For the CDR3, the DNA is TGCGCCAGCAGCTTGTGGGACAGCTACGAGCAGTACTTC. This encodes CASSLWDSYEQYF.